Listed here is a single T cell receptor beta chain. The antigen remains unidentified. These data are taken from a study of T cell responses to AZD1222 COVID-19 vaccine. Regarding the study as a whole: A rise in Spike-specific TCR breadth and depth followed two AZD1222 doses.

The assay was immunoSEQ multiplex PCR, and TCRdb's table has in-frame clones only and misses some. The data show under 200,000 clones, approximately 90% seen once. Germline CDR1 is MGHRA and CDR2 is YSYEKL. J was trimmed by 1 base and V by 0 bases; bases with no gene match: 7. CDR3 length: 17 residues. Sequences were derived from peripheral blood, sampled 28 days after the second AZD1222 dose. The chain links TRBV4-1 to TRBJ2-5, with 8 bases aligning to TRBD2. This receptor was identified in an adult who received the AZD1222 COVID-19 vaccine. The CDR3 DNA is TGCGCCAGCAGCCAAGATGGCGGGGGGACGATCCAAGAGACCCAGTACTTC. It encodes CASSQDGGGTIQETQYF.